A selection of T cell receptor beta chains follows, all from one sample in a study of CD4 T cells in relation to SARS-CoV-2 and coronaviruses. Measured with immunoSEQ multiplex PCR; TCRdb has only the in-frame clones, and not every one. The sample has roughly 30,000 clones, approximately 78% seen once. No antigen has been assigned to these receptors. The sequencing input was CD4+ T cells from PBMCs, cultured in vitro. Receptors were obtained from a human donor in good health. The conserved cysteine and the conserved F or W are not part of the CDR3 here. A D gene is named only where the DNA matches it firmly.

>TRBV5-1|TRBJ2-5|.
ASSSHRGRDLQETQY
>TRBV6-6|TRBJ2-3|.
ASSDPPDTQY
>TRBV7-9|TRBJ2-7|.
ASSLEGPVYEQY
>TRBV7-9|TRBJ1-3|.
AYQSDRDSGNTIY
>TRBV7-2|TRBJ1-4|TRBD1
ASSTGTGGFNEKLF
>TRBV30|TRBJ2-7|TRBD1
AWSVGTGLEEQY
>TRBV6-1|TRBJ2-7|TRBD1
ASSAIPGQSSYEQY
>TRBV6-6|TRBJ2-7|.
ASSYSKFGGQAP
>TRBV7-3|TRBJ2-7|TRBD1
ASSPRPTGDGYEQY
>TRBV5-6|TRBJ1-2|TRBD1
ASSFGTVAGYT
>TRBV5-5|TRBJ2-5|TRBD2
ASSPQTSGDGWTQY
>TRBV5-5|TRBJ2-1|.
ASSLARWGGSGNEQF
>TRBV29-1|TRBJ1-3|.
SVEVNSSGNTIY
>TRBV10-3|TRBJ1-1|.
ASLTGTVDTEAF
>TRBV5-1|TRBJ2-3|.
ASSEGFTDTQY
>TRBV6-5|TRBJ1-2|.
ASQLESGGIGGYT
>TRBV6-2/TRBV6-3|TRBJ2-7|TRBD1
ASSGGTGPYEQY
>TRBV16|TRBJ1-5|.
ASSQSNGNQPQH
>TRBV4-3|TRBJ2-1|.
ASSQDTELDEQF
>TRBV5-1|TRBJ1-6|.
ASSPDGALNSPLH
>TRBV18|TRBJ1-5|.
ASSHRSSNQPQH
>TRBV6-1|TRBJ2-7|.
ASSDRVSYEQY
>TRBV21-1|TRBJ2-2|.
ASSKRTVNTGELF
>TRBV4-3|TRBJ2-2|.
ASSQDPRLTGELF
>TRBV10-3|TRBJ2-7|.
AISDGQSYEQY
>TRBV29-1|TRBJ1-2|.
SVGEPYGYT
>TRBV19|TRBJ1-2|.
ASSSPQGLLRYGYT
>TRBV9|TRBJ1-2|.
ASSVGVQGGLANYGYT
>TRBV5-1|TRBJ2-3|.
ASSLPQGGSTDTQY
>TRBV25-1|TRBJ2-5|TRBD2
ASSGGTSGFRGETQY
>TRBV7-2|TRBJ1-2|TRBD1
ASSNTVGTGSPGYGYT